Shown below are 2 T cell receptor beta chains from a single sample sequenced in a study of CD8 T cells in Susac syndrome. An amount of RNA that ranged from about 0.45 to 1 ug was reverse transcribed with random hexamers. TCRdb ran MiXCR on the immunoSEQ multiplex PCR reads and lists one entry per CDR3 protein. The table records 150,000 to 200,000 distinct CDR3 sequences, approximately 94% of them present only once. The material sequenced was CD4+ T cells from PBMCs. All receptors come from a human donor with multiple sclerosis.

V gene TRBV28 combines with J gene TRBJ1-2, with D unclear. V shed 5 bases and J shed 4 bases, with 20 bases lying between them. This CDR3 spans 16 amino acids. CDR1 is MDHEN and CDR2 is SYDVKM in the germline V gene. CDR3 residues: CASSPPKGLLSYGYTF. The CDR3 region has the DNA TGTGCCAGCAGTCCACCTAAAGGCCTCCTCTCCTATGGCTACACCTTC.

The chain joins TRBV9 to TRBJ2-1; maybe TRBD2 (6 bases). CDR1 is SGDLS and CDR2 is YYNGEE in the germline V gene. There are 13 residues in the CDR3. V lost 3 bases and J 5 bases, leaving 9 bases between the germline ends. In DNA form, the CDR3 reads TGTGCCAGCAGCGAGCGGGTGAACAATGAGCAGTTCTTC. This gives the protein CASSERVNNEQFF.